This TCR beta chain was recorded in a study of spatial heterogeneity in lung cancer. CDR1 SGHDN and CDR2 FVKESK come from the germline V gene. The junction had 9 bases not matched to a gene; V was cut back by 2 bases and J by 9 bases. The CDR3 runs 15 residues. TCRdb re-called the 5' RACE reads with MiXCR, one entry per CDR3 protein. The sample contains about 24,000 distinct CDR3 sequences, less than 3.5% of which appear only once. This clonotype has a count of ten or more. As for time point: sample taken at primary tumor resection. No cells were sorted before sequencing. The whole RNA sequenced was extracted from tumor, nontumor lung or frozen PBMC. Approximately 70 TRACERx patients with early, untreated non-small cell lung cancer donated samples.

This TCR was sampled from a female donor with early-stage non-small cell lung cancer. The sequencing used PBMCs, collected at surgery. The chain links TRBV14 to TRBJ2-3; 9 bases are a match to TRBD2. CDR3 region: CASSQLAGALITQYF. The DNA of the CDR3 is TGTGCCAGCAGCCAATTAGCGGGAGCCCTCATCACGCAGTATTTT. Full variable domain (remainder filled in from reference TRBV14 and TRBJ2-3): EAGVTQFPSHSVIEKGQTVTLRCDPISGHDNLYWYRRVMGKEIKFLLHFVKESKQDESGMPNNRFLAERTGGTYSTLKVQPAELEDSGVYFCASSQLAGALITQYFGPGTRLTVL.